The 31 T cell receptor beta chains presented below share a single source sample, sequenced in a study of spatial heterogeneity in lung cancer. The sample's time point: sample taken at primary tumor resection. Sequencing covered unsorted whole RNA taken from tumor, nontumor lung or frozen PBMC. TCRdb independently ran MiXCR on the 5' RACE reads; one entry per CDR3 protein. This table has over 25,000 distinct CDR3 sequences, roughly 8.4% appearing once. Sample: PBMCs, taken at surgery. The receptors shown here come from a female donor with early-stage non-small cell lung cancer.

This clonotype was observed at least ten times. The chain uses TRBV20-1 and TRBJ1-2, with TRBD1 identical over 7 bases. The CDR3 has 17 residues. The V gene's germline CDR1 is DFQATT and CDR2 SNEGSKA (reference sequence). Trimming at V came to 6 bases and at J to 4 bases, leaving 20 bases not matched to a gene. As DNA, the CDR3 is TGCAGTGCCGATCGACTATACCGGGACAGAGATTCCTATGGCTACACCTTC. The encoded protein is CSADRLYRDRDSYGYTF.

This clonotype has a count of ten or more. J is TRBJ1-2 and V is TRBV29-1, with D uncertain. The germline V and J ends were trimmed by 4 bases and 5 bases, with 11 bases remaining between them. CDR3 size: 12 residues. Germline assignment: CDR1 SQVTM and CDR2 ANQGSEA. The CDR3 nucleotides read TGCAGCGTTGCTGCAGGAGTGTATGGCTACACCTTC. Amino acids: CSVAAGVYGYTF. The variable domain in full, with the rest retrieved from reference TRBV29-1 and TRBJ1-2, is SAVISQKPSRDICQRGTSLTIQCQVDSQVTMMFWYRQQPGQSLTLIATANQGSEATYESGFVIDKFPISRPNLTFSTLTVSNMSPEDSSIYLCSVAAGVYGYTFGSGTRLTVV.

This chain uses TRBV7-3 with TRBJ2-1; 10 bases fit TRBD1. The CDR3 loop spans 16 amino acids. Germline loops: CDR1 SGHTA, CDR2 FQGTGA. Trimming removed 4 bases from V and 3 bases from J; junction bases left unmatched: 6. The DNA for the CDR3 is TGTGCCAGCAGCTCGACAGGGGGCGGACACTACAATGAGCAGTTCTTC. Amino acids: CASSSTGGGHYNEQFF.

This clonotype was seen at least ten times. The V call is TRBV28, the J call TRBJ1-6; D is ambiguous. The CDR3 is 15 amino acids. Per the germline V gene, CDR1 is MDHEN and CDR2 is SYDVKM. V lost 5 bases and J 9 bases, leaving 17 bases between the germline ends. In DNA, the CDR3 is TGTGCCAGCAGTCCCTTGAATGACTTTGGTTCACCCCTCCACTTT. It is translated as CASSPLNDFGSPLHF.

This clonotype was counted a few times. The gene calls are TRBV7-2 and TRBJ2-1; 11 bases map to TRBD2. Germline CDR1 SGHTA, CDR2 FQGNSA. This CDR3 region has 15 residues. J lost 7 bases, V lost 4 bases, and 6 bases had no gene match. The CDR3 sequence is CASSSLAGVFNEQFF. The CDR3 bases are TGTGCCAGCAGCTCACTAGCGGGAGTATTTAATGAGCAGTTCTTC.

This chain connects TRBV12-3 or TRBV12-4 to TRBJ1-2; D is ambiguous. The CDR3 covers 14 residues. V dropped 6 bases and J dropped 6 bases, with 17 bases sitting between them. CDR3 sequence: CASRVLRGLDGYTF. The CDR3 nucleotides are TGTGCCAGCAGAGTTTTGCGGGGTTTGGATGGCTACACCTTC.

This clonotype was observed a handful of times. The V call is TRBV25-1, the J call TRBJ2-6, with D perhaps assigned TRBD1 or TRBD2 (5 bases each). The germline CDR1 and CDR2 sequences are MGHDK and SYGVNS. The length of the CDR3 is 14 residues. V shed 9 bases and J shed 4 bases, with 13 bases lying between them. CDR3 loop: CASGGFSGANVLTF. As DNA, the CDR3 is TGTGCCAGTGGGGGATTTTCGGGGGCCAACGTCCTGACTTTC.

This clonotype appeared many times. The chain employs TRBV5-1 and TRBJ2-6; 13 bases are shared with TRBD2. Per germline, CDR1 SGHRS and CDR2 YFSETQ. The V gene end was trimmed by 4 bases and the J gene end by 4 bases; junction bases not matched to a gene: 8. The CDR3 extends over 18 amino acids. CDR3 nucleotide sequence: TGCGCCAGCAGCACCGGACTAGCGGGAGTTTCCGGGGCCAACGTCCTGACTTTC. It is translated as CASSTGLAGVSGANVLTF.

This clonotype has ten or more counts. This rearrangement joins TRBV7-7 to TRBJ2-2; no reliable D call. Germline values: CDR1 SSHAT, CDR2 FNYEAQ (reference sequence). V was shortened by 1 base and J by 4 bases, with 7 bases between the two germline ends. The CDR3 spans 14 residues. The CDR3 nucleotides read TGTGCCAGCAGCTTAGATTCCTTCACCGGGGAGCTGTTTTTT. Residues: CASSLDSFTGELFF.

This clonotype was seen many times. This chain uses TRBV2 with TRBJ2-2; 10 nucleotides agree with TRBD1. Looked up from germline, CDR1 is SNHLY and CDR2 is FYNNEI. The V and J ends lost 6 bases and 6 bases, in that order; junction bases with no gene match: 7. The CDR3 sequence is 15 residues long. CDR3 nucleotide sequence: TGTGCCAGCAGCTACGGGACAGGGGCGGCCGGGGAGCTGTTTTTT. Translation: CASSYGTGAAGELFF. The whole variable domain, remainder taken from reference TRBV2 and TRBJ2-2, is EPEVTQTPSHQVTQMGQEVILRCVPISNHLYFYWYRQILGQKVEFLVSFYNNEISEKSEIFDDQFSVERPDGSNFTLKIRSTKLEDSAMYFCASSYGTGAAGELFFGEGSRLTVL.

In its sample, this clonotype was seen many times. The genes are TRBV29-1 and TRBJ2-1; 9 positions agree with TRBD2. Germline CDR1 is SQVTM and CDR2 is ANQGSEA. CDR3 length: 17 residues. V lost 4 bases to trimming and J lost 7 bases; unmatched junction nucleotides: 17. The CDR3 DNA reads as TGCAGCGTTGTTCACCAATCCCTGGGTCTAGCGGGAAATGAGCAGTTCTTC. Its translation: CSVVHQSLGLAGNEQFF.

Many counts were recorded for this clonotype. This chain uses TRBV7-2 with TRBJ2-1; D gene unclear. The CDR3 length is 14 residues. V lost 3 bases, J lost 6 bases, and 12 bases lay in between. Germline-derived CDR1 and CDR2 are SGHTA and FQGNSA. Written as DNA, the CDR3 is TGTGCCAGCAGCTTCGGGTTTCTGTCCAATGAGCAGTTCTTC. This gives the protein CASSFGFLSNEQFF.

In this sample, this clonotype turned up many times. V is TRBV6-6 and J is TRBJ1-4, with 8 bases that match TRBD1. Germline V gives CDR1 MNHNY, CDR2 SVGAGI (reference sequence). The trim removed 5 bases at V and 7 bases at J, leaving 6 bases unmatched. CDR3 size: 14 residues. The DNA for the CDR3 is TGTGCCAGCAGTCCCAGGGGGCTGAGTGAAAAACTGTTTTTT. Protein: CASSPRGLSEKLFF.

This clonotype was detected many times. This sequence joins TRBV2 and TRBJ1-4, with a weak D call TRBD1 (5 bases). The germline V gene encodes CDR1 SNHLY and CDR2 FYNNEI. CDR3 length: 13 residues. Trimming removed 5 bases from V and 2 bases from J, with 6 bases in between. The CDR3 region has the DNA TGTGCCAGCAGTCGGGACACTAATGAAAAACTGTTTTTT. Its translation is CASSRDTNEKLFF.

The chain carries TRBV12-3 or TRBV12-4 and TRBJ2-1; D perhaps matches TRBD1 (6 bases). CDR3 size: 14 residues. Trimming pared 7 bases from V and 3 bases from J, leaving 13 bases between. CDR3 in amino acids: CASTQGRFYNEQFF. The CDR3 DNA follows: TGTGCCAGCACGCAGGGGAGATTCTACAATGAGCAGTTCTTC.

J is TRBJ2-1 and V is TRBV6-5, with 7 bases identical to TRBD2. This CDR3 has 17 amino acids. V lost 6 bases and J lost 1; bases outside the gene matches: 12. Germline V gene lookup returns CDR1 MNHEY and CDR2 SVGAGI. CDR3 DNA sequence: TGTGCCAGCAGACTTCTGACGGGAGGTATGTCCTACAATGAGCAGTTCTTC. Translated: CASRLLTGGMSYNEQFF.

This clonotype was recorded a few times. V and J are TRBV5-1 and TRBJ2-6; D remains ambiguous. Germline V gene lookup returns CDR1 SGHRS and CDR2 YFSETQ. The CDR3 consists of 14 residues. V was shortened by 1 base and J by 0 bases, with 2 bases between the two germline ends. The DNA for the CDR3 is TGCGCCAGCAGCTTGATCTCTGGGGCCAACGTCCTGACTTTC. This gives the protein CASSLISGANVLTF.

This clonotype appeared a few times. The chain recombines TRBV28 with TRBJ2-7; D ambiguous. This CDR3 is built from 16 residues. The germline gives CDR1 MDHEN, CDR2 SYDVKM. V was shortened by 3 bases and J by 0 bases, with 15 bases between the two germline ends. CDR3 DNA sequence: TGTGCCAGCAGTTTCTCCCTCCGGGTCCTCTCCTACGAGCAGTACTTC. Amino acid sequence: CASSFSLRVLSYEQYF.

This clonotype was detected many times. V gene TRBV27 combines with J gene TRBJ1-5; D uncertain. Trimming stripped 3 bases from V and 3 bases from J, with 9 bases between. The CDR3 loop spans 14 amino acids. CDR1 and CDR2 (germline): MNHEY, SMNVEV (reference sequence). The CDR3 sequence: CASSFRQYNQPQHF. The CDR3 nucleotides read TGTGCCAGCAGTTTTAGGCAGTACAATCAGCCCCAGCATTTT.

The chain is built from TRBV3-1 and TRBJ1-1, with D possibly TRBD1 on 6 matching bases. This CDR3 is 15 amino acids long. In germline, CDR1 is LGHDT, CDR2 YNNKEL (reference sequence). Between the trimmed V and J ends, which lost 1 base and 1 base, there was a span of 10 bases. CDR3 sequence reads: CASSQVGGRNTEAFF. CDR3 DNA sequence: TGTGCCAGCAGCCAAGTTGGGGGGCGGAACACTGAAGCTTTCTTT.

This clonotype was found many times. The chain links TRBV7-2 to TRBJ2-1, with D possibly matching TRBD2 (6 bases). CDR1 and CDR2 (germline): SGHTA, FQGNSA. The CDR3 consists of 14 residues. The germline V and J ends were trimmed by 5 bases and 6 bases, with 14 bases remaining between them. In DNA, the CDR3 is TGTGCCAGCAGCCCCACTAGCTGGAGCAATGAGCAGTTCTTC. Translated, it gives CASSPTSWSNEQFF.

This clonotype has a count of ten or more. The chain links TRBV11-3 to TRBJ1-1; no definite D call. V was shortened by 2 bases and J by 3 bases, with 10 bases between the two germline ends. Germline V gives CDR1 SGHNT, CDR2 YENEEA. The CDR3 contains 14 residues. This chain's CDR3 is CASSLLSRDTEAFF. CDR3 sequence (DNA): TGTGCCAGCAGCTTATTAAGTAGGGACACTGAAGCTTTCTTT.

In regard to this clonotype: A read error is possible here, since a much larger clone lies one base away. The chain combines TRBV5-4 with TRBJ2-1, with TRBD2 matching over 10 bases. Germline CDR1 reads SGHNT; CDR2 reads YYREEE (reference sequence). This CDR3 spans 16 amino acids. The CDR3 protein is CASSYSSGRAGNGQFF. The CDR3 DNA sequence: TGTGCCAGCAGCTACTCCAGCGGGAGGGCCGGTAATGGGCAGTTCTTC.

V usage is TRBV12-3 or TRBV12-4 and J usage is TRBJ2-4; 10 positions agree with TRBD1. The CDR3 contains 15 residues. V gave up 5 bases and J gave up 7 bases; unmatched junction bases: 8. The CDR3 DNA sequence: TGTGCCAGCAGTCCGACGACAGGGGGCCTGAACATTCAGTACTTC. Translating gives CASSPTTGGLNIQYF.

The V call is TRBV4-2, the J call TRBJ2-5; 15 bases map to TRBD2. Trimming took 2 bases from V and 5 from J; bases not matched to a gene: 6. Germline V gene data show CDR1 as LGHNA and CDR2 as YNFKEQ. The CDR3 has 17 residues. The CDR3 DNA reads TGTGCCAGCAGCCAACGCGGGACTAGCGGGAGGTGGGAGACCCAGTACTTC. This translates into CASSQRGTSGRWETQYF.

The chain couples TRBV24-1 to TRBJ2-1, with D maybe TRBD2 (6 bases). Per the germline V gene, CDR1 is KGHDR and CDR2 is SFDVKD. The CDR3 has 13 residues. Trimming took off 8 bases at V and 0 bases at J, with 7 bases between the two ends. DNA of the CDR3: TGTGCCACCAATAGCGGCTCCTACAATGAGCAGTTCTTC. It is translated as CATNSGSYNEQFF.

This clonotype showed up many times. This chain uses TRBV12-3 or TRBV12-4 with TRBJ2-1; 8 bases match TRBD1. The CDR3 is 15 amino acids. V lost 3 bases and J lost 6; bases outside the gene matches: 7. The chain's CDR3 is CASSFAQGVTNEQFF. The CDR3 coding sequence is TGTGCCAGCAGTTTTGCACAGGGGGTAACCAATGAGCAGTTCTTC.

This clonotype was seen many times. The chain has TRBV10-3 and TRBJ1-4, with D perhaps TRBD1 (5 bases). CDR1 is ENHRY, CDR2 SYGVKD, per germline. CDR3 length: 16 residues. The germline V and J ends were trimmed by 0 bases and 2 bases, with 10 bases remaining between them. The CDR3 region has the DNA TGTGCCATCAGTGAGTCCCCGGGACCGACTAATGAAAAACTGTTTTTT. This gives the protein CAISESPGPTNEKLFF.

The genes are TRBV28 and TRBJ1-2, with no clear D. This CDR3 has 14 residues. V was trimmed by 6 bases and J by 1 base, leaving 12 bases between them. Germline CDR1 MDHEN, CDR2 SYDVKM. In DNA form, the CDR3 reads TGTGCCAGCAGCACCCCCGGTTATAACTATGGCTACACCTTC. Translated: CASSTPGYNYGYTF.

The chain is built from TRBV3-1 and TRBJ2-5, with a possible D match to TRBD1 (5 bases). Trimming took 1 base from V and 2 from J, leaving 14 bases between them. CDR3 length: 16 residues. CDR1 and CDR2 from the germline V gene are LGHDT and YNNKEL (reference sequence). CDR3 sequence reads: CASSQANRRVQETQYF. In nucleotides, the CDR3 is TGTGCCAGCAGCCAAGCGAACAGGCGTGTGCAAGAGACCCAGTACTTC.

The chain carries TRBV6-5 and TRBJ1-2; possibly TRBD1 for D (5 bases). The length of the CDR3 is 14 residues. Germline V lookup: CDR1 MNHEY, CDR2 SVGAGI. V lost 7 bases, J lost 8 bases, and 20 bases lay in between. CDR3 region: CASTSHGPPGGYTF. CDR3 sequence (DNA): TGTGCCAGCACCTCCCATGGACCTCCAGGGGGCTACACCTTC.